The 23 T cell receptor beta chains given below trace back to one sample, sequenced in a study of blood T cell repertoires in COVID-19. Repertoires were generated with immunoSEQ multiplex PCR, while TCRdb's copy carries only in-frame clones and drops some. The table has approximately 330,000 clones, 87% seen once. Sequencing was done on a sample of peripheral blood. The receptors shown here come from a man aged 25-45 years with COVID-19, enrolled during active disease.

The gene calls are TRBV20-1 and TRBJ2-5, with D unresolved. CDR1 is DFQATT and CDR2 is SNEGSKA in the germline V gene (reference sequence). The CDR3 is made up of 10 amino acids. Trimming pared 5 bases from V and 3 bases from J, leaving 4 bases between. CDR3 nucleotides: TGCAGTGCTTATGAAGAGACCCAGTACTTC. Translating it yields CSAYEETQYF.

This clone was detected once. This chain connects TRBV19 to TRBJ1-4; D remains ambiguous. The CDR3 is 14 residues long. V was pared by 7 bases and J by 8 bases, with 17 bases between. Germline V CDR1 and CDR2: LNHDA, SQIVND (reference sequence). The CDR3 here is CASNSRPSEEKLFF. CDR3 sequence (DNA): TGTGCCAGTAACTCTCGGCCATCGGAGGAAAAACTGTTTTTT.

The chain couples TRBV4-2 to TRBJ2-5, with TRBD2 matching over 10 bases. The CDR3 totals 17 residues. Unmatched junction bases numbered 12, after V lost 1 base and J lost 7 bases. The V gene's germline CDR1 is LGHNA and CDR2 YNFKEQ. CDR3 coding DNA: TGTGCCAGCAGCCAAGCACGACTAGCGGGCGGGGAAGGGACCCAGTACTTC. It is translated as CASSQARLAGGEGTQYF.

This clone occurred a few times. The CDR3 is CASSPRTGTGNEQFF. CDR3 bases: TGTGCCAGCAGTCCCCGGACAGGAACGGGCAATGAGCAGTTCTTC. The chain employs TRBV27 and TRBJ2-1; 7 positions agree with TRBD1. The CDR3 has 15 residues. Germline CDR1 is MNHEY and CDR2 is SMNVEV (reference sequence). J was trimmed by 6 bases and V by 5 bases; bases with no gene match: 10.

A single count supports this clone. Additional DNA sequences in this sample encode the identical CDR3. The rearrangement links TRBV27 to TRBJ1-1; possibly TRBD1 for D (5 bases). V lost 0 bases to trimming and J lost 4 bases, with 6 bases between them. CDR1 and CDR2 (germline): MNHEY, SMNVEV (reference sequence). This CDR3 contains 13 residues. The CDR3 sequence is CASSLSGGTEAFF. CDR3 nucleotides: TGTGCCAGCAGTTTATCCGGGGGCACTGAAGCTTTCTTT.

The DNA for the CDR3 is TGTGCCAGTAGTTTAAGTAGCGGAGCGGGACAAGAGACCCAGTACTTC. Protein sequence: CASSLSSGAGQETQYF. The chain combines TRBV19 with TRBJ2-5; 7 nucleotides agree with TRBD2. Germline trimming cut 5 bases from V and 2 bases from J; bases unmatched to any gene: 11. The CDR3 is 16 residues long. Looked up from germline, CDR1 is LNHDA and CDR2 is SQIVND (reference sequence).

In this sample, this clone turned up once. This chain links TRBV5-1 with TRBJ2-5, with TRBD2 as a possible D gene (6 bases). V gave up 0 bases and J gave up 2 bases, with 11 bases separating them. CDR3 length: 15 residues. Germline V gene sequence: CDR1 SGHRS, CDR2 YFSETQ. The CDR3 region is CASSLAGGLQETQYF. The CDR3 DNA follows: TGCGCCAGCAGCTTGGCCGGGGGACTGCAAGAGACCCAGTACTTC.

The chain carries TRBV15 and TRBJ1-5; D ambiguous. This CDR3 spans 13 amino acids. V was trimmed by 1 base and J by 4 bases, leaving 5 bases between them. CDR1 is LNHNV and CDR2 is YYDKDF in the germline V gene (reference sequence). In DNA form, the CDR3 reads TGTGCCACCAGCAGAGCCCTAAATCAGCCCCAGCATTTT. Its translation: CATSRALNQPQHF.

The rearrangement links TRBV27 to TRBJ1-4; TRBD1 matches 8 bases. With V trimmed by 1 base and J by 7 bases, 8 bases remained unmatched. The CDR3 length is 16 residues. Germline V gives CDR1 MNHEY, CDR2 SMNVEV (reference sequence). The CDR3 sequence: CASSLFQGAEVEKLFF. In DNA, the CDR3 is TGTGCCAGCAGTTTATTCCAGGGGGCAGAGGTTGAAAAACTGTTTTTT.

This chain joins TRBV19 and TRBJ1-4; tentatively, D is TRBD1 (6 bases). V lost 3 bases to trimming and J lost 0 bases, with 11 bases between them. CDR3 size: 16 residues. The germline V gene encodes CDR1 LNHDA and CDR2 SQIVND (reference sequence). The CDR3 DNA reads TGTGCCAGTAGTATGTGGGAGGGGGCAACTAATGAAAAACTGTTTTTT. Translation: CASSMWEGATNEKLFF. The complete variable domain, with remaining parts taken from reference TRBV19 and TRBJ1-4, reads DGGITQSPKYLFRKEGQNVTLSCEQNLNHDAMYWYRQDPGQGLRLIYYSQIVNDFQKGDIAEGYSVSREKKESFPLTVTSAQKNPTAFYLCASSMWEGATNEKLFFGSGTQLSVL.

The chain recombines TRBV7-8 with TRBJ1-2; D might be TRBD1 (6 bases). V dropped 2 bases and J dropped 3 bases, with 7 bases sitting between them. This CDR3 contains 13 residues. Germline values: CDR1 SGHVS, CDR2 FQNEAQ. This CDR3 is CASSLSGDYGYTF. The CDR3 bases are TGTGCCAGCAGCTTATCAGGGGACTATGGCTACACCTTC.

DNA for the CDR3: TGTGCCAGCAGCCAAGTATTCGGCTTAGGGGGTTGTCAGGGAAGGCGCCTCTACGAGCAGTACTTC. Amino acids: CASSQVFGLGGCQGRRLYEQYF. The chain employs TRBV3-1 (or the pseudogene TRBV3-2) and TRBJ2-7; tentative D call: TRBD1 (6 bases). Trimming left V 1 base short and J 3 bases short, with 34 bases between. The germline gives CDR1 LGHDT, CDR2 YNNKEL (reference sequence). CDR3 length equals 22 residues.

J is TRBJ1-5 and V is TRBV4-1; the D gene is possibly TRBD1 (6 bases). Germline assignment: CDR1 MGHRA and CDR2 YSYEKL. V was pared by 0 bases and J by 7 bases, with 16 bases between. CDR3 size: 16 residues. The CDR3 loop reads CASSQDGGAFGQPQHF. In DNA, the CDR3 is TGCGCCAGCAGCCAAGATGGGGGGGCTTTTGGCCAGCCCCAGCATTTT.

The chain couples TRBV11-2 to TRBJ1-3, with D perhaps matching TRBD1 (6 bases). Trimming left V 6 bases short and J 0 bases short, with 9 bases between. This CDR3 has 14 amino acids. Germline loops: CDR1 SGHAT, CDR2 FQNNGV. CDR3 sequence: CASRGGSSGNTIYF. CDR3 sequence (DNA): TGTGCCAGCAGAGGGGGTTCCTCTGGAAACACCATATATTTT.

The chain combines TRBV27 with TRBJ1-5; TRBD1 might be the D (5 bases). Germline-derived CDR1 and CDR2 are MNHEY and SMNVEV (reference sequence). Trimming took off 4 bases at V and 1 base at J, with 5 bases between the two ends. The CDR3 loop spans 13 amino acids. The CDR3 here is CASSYRSNQPQHF. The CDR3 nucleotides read TGTGCCAGCAGTTACAGGAGCAATCAGCCCCAGCATTTT.

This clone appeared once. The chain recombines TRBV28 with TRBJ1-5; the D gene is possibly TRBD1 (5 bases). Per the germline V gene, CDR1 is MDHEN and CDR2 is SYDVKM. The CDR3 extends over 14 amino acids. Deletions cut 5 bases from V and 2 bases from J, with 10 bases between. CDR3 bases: TGTGCCAGCAGTCCAGGGCTAGGCAATCAGCCCCAGCATTTT. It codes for CASSPGLGNQPQHF.

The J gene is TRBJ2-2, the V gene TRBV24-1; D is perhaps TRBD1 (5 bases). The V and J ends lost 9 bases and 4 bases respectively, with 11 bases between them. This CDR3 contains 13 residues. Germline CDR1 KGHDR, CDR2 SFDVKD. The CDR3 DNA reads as TGTGCCACCGAGGCTAGGGGCACCGGGGAGCTGTTTTTT. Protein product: CATEARGTGELFF.

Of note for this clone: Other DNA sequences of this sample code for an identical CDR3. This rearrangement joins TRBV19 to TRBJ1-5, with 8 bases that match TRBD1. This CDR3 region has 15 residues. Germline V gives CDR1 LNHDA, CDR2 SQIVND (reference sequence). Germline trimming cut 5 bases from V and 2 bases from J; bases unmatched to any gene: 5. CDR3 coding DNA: TGTGCCAGTAGTCCGACAGGGGCGGGCAATCAGCCCCAGCATTTT. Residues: CASSPTGAGNQPQHF.

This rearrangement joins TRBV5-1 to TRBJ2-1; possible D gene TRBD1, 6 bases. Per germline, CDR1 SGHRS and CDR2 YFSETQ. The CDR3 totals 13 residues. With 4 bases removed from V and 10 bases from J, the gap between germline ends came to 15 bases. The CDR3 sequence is CASSPLGAGEQFF. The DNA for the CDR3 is TGCGCCAGCAGCCCCCTGGGGGCAGGAGAGCAGTTCTTC. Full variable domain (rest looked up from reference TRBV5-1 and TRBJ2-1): KAGVTQTPRYLIKTRGQQVTLSCSPISGHRSVSWYQQTPGQGLQFLFEYFSETQRNKGNFPGRFSGRQFSNSRSEMNVSTLELGDSALYLCASSPLGAGEQFFGPGTRLTVL.

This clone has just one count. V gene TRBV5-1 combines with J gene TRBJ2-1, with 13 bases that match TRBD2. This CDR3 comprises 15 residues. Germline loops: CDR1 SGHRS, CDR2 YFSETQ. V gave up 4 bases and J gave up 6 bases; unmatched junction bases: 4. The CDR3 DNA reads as TGCGCCAGCAGCCCACTAGCGGGGGGGCGCAATGAGCAGTTCTTC. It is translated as CASSPLAGGRNEQFF.

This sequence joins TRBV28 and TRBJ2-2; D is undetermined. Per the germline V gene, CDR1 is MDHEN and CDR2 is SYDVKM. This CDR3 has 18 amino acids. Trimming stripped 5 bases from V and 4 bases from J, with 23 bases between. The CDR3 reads CASSALGHSEARTGELFF. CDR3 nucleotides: TGTGCCAGCAGTGCACTCGGCCACAGTGAAGCACGCACCGGGGAGCTGTTTTTT.

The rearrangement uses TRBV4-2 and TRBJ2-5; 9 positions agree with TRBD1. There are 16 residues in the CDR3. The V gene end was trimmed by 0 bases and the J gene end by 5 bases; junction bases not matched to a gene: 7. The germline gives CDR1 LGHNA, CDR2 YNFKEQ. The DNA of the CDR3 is TGTGCCAGCAGCCAAGAGGGGACAGGGTCCACGGAGACCCAGTACTTC. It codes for CASSQEGTGSTETQYF.

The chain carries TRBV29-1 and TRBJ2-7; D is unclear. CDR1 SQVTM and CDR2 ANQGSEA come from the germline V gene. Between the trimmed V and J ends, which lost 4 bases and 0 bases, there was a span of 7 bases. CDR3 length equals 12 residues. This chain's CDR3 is CSVGHASYEQYF. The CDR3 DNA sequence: TGCAGCGTTGGACACGCCTCCTACGAGCAGTACTTC.